Detailed here is one T cell receptor (beta chain). These data originate in a study of CD8 T cells in Susac syndrome. RNA, at about 0.45 to 1 ug, was reverse transcribed with random hexamers. The method of amplification for TCR beta CDR3 was immunoSEQ multiplex PCR, covering 54 Vbeta and 13 Jbeta. Via MiXCR, TCRdb re-called the immunoSEQ multiplex PCR reads, giving one row per CDR3 protein. The sample lists roughly 200,000 distinct CDR3 sequences; about 95% were seen once. Trimming left V 2 bases short and J 3 bases short, with 4 bases between. The length of the CDR3 is 11 residues. Per the germline V gene, CDR1 is GTSNPN and CDR2 is SVGIG (reference sequence).

The rearrangement uses TRBV30 and TRBJ1-1; D gene uncertain. The receptor comes from a human donor in good health. What was sequenced was CD4+ T cells from PBMCs. The CDR3 DNA reads as TGTGCCTGGAGTAGGTACACTGAAGCTTTCTTT. Protein product: CAWSRYTEAFF.